This T cell receptor beta chain emerged from a study of T-cell reconstitution after alpha-beta-depleted transplantation in children. Study results and caveats: The main origin of T-cell counts and diversity one year after transplant was newly produced T cells. Several hundred rapidly expanded clones from non-depleted graft cells reportedly supplied alpha-beta T cells about two months post-transplant. The study traced high day-60 TCRbeta diversity in some patients to surviving recipient T cells and thymic progenitors.

Unique molecular identifiers were incorporated when the TCRbeta library was constructed. TCRdb re-called the PCR reads with MiXCR, one entry per CDR3 protein. The sample has around 700,000 distinct CDR3 sequences, less than 15% seen once. The germline V gene encodes CDR1 ENHRY and CDR2 SYGVKD. Losses at the gene ends were 3 bases for V and 8 bases for J; bases not matched to a gene: 12. CDR3 size: 16 residues. Remarks on this clonotype: Its antigen is unknown.

This specimen consisted of PBMCs, obtained before TCRalphabeta/CD19-depleted stem cell transplant. The clonotype originates from a girl aged 2 to 9 with congenital amegakaryocytic thrombocytopenia, due to receive a stem cell transplant. The chain has TRBV10-3 and TRBJ2-1, with 8 positions matching TRBD1. The CDR3 DNA reads TGTGCCATCAGTGATAGAACGGGACAGGAGCGCTATGAGCAGTTCTTC. The encoded protein is CAISDRTGQERYEQFF.